This is a list of T cell receptor beta chains from one sample in a study of CD8 T cells in ankylosing spondylitis. TCRdb re-called the 5' RACE reads with MiXCR, one entry per CDR3 protein. The table records 500,000 or so distinct CDR3 sequences, over 4% of them present only once. The material sequenced was blood, either unsorted or a sorted T cell fraction (not recorded which). Receptor source: a male donor with ankylosing spondylitis. Each CDR3 is given with its conserved first and last residue.

>TRBJ1-6|TRBV27
CASSSGSPLHF
>TRBJ2-3|TRBV12-5
CASGSTGTALGDTQYF
>TRBJ1-5|TRBV7-8
CASSSIGTGDYSNQPQHF
>TRBJ1-1|TRBV28
CATGNSARTEAFF
>TRBJ2-3|TRBV6-5
CASSYSARTDTQYF
>TRBJ2-3|TRBV7-8
CASVPGMGGVYF
>TRBJ2-1|TRBV7-2
CASSLSVVNLNEQFF
>TRBJ2-7|TRBV9
CASRQQGGGEQYF
>TRBJ1-2|TRBV20-1
CSASRTRIRGGYTF
>TRBJ1-1|TRBV20-1
CSSSRNTEAFF
>TRBJ2-7|TRBV28
CASSLTLPSYEQYF
>TRBJ2-6|TRBV2
CASSVGQPGANVLTF
>TRBJ2-6|TRBV6-5
CASSYGTGVGGANVLTF
>TRBJ1-5|TRBV18
CASSQERQPQHF
>TRBJ1-1|TRBV27
CASSLSPGTVDTEAFF
>TRBJ2-7|TRBV27
CASSTLQGDEQYF
>TRBJ2-5|TRBV12-3/TRBV12-4
CASSPLLGAETQYF
>TRBJ2-2|TRBV12-3/TRBV12-4
CASSSGLDTGELFF
>TRBJ2-7|TRBV2
CASSESTGPFYEQYF
>TRBJ2-1|TRBV5-1
CASSGQGGEGEQFF
>TRBJ2-1|TRBV7-9
CASSSPRTSSYNEQFF
>TRBJ2-7|TRBV29-1
CSVEKSVGQGTYSTYEQYF
>TRBJ2-2|TRBV7-6
CASSLLAGGGNTNTGELFF
>TRBJ2-3|TRBV4-2
CASSQWRRVTDTQYF
>TRBJ2-7|TRBV5-1
CASSLAGHFLGEQYF
>TRBJ2-7|TRBV7-9
CASSQNPGGSSYEQYF
>TRBJ1-6|TRBV20-1
CSAREPRQGMDSPLHF
>TRBJ2-1|TRBV7-9
CASSTARAGWDEQFF
>TRBJ2-3|TRBV2
CASSETGTSTDTQYF
>TRBJ1-3|TRBV20-1
CSAAQGTGNTIYF
>TRBJ2-2|TRBV9
CASSVGGRANTGELFF
>TRBJ1-2|TRBV6-1
CASTTGTAPANYGYTF
>TRBJ2-3|TRBV10-1
CASSRDLLTDTQYF
>TRBJ2-7|TRBV30
CAWSRSSYEQYF
>TRBJ1-2|TRBV6-1
CASSEGGVDYGYTF
>TRBJ2-1|TRBV12-3/TRBV12-4
CASDGGARSYNEQFF
>TRBJ2-5|TRBV7-9
CASRPRLAGGLQETQYF
>TRBJ2-2|TRBV7-3
CASSQDRENTGELFF
>TRBJ2-2|TRBV5-1
CASSLAPPTGELFF
>TRBJ2-7|TRBV28
CASSPPSGGYSYEQYF
>TRBJ2-3|TRBV20-1
CSARAPTGTDTQYF
>TRBJ2-1|TRBV4-1
CASSHRGTYNEQFF
>TRBJ2-7|TRBV30
CAWSGRGAYEQYF
>TRBJ2-2|TRBV12-3/TRBV12-4
CASSARALGELFF
>TRBJ2-6|TRBV20-1
CSVPRVRGANVLTF
>TRBJ2-7|TRBV6-1
CASRSGTGRPYEQYF